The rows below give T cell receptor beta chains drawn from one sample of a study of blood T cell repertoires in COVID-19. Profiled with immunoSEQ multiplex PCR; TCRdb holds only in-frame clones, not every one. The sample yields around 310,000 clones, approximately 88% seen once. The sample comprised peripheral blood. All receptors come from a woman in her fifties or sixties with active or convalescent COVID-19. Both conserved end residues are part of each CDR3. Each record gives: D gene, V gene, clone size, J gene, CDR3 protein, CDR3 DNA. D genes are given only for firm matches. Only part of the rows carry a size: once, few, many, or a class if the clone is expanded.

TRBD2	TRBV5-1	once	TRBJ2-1	CASSPLDGGAGEQFF	TGCGCCAGCAGCCCCCTTGACGGGGGGGCCGGTGAGCAGTTCTTC
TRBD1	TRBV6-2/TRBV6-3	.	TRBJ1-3	CASSYRDRKHTIYF	TGTGCCAGCAGTTATCGGGACAGGAAACACACCATATATTTT
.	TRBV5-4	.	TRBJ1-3	CASSLYSGNTIYF	TGTGCCAGCAGCTTGTACTCTGGAAACACCATATATTTT
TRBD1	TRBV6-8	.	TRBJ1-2	CATREVRGQRNYGYTF	TGTGCCACCCGAGAGGTCAGGGGGCAGAGAAACTATGGCTACACCTTC
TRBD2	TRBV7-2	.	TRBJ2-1	CASSLGTSGNNEQFF	TGTGCCAGCAGCTTAGGGACTAGCGGGAACAATGAGCAGTTCTTC
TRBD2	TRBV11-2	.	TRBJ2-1	CASSSIRTSGSTNEQFF	TGTGCCAGCAGCTCCATCAGGACTAGCGGGAGTACTAATGAGCAGTTCTTC
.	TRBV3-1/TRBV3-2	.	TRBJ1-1	CASSQEAGATEAFF	TGTGCCAGCAGCCAAGAGGCGGGGGCCACTGAAGCTTTCTTT
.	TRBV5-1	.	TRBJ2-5	CASPRGYQETQYF	TGCGCCAGCCCGCGGGGCTACCAAGAGACCCAGTACTTC
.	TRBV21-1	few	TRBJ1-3	CASSIPRGLFGNTIYF	TGTGCCAGCAGCATCCCCAGGGGGCTATTTGGAAACACCATATATTTT
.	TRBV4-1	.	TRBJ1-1	CASSSRGNTEAFF	TGCGCCAGCAGCTCCAGGGGGAACACTGAAGCTTTCTTT
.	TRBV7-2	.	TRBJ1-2	CASSSQGFFGYTF	TGTGCCAGCAGCTCACAGGGATTTTTTGGCTACACCTTC
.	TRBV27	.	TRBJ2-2	CASSRARQGNTGELFF	TGTGCCAGCAGCCGCGCGCGGCAGGGTAACACCGGGGAGCTGTTTTTT
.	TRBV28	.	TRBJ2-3	CASTPPPGTDTQYF	TGTGCCAGCACCCCCCCTCCGGGCACAGATACGCAGTATTTT
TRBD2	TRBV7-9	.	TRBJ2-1	CASSLQVLAGANNEQFF	TGTGCCAGCAGCCTCCAAGTTCTAGCGGGGGCCAACAATGAGCAGTTCTTC
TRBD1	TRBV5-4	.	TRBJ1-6	CASSHGRDRGVNSPLHF	TGTGCCAGCAGTCACGGCCGGGACAGGGGGGTTAATTCACCCCTCCACTTT
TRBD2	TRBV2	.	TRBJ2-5	CASIGGGQETQYF	TGTGCCAGCATTGGGGGAGGGCAAGAGACCCAGTACTTC
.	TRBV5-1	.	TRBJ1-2	CASSPQGYGYTF	TGCGCCAGCAGCCCACAGGGTTATGGCTACACCTTC
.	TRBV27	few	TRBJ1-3	CASSPRGGSGNTIYF	TGTGCCAGCAGTCCCCGAGGGGGCTCTGGAAACACCATATATTTT
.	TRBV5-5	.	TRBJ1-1	CASSLVPGNTEAFF	TGTGCCAGCAGCTTGGTGCCAGGGAACACTGAAGCTTTCTTT
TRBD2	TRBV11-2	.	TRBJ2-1	CASTYTGLAGRNEQFF	TGTGCCAGCACCTATACTGGGCTAGCGGGGAGGAATGAGCAGTTCTTC
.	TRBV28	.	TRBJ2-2	CASSPYYRRSNTGELFF	TGTGCCAGCAGTCCATATTACAGGCGCTCGAACACCGGGGAGCTGTTTTTT
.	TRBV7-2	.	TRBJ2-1	CASSPWTRNAGEQFF	TGTGCCAGCAGCCCTTGGACTCGCAATGCGGGTGAGCAGTTCTTC
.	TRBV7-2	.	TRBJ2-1	CASSLRGTTGNEQFF	TGTGCCAGCAGCTTACGGGGGACCACCGGCAATGAGCAGTTCTTC
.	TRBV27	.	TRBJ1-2	CASSFGRAYGYTF	TGTGCCAGCAGTTTTGGCAGGGCCTATGGCTACACCTTC
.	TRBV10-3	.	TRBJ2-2	CATGGQAGELFF	TGTGCCACCGGGGGGCAGGCGGGAGAGCTGTTTTTT
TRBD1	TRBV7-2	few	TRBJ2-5	CASNQQGASGETQYF	TGTGCCAGCAACCAACAGGGGGCCAGTGGGGAGACCCAGTACTTC
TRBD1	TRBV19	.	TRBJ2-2	CASSIVSGTARGELFF	TGTGCCAGTAGTATAGTCTCGGGGACAGCGCGTGGGGAGCTGTTTTTT
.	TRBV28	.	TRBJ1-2	CASSLDRFRGYTF	TGTGCCAGCAGTTTAGACAGGTTTCGCGGCTACACCTTC
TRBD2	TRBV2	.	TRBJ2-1	CASSEGASGGGNEQFF	TGTGCCAGCAGTGAAGGTGCTAGCGGGGGGGGCAATGAGCAGTTCTTC
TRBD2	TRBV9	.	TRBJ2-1	CASSVSGTTFNEQFF	TGTGCCAGCAGCGTCTCAGGGACTACCTTCAATGAGCAGTTCTTC
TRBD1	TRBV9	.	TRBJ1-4	CASSVLGQANEKLFF	TGTGCCAGCAGCGTACTGGGACAGGCAAATGAAAAACTGTTTTTT
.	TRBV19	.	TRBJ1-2	CASSIGRGQFSWNGYTF	TGTGCCAGTAGTATAGGTCGAGGACAGTTCTCATGGAATGGCTACACCTTC
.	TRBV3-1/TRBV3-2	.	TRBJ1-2	CASSPPGYGYTF	TGTGCCAGCAGCCCACCCGGGTATGGCTACACCTTC
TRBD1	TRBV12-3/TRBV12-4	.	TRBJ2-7	CASSRDRAYEQYF	TGTGCCAGCAGCCGGGACAGGGCCTACGAGCAGTACTTC
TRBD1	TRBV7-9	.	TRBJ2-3	CASSQTGAGADTQYF	TGTGCCAGCAGCCAAACAGGGGCTGGAGCGGATACGCAGTATTTT
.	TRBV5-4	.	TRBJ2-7	CASSSKPPGRTTYEQYF	TGTGCCAGCAGCTCAAAGCCCCCGGGACGGACTACTTACGAGCAGTACTTC
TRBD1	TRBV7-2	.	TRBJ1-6	CASSLDRGGVSPLHF	TGTGCCAGCAGCCTCGACAGGGGTGGGGTCTCACCCCTCCACTTT
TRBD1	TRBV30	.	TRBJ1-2	CAWSVLWPPGGGYTF	TGTGCCTGGAGTGTACTATGGCCCCCAGGGGGTGGCTACACCTTC
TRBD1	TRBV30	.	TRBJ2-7	CAWNRDRQGPQYF	TGTGCCTGGAACCGGGACAGGCAAGGTCCGCAGTACTTC
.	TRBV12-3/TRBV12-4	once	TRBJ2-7	CASSLEIYYEQYF	TGTGCCAGCAGTTTGGAGATCTACTACGAGCAGTACTTC
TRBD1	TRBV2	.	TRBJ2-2	CASSQSWTGSGELFF	TGTGCCAGCAGTCAATCCTGGACAGGGTCCGGGGAGCTGTTTTTT
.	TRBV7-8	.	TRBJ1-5	CASSHFPGISNQPQHF	TGTGCCAGCTCCCATTTCCCGGGAATTAGCAATCAGCCCCAGCATTTT
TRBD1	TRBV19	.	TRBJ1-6	CASRTQGDNSPLHF	TGTGCCAGTAGAACCCAGGGGGATAATTCACCCCTCCACTTT
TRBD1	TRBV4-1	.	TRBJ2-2	CASSEAGTGDGGELFF	TGCGCCAGCAGCGAAGCCGGGACAGGGGATGGCGGGGAGCTGTTTTTT
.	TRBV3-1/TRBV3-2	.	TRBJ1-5	CASSLGTLGNQPQHF	TGTGCCAGCAGTCTCGGGACACTTGGCAATCAGCCCCAGCATTTT
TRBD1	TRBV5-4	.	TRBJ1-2	CASSLGGQGVYGYTF	TGTGCCAGCAGCTTGGGGGGACAGGGGGTCTATGGCTACACCTTC